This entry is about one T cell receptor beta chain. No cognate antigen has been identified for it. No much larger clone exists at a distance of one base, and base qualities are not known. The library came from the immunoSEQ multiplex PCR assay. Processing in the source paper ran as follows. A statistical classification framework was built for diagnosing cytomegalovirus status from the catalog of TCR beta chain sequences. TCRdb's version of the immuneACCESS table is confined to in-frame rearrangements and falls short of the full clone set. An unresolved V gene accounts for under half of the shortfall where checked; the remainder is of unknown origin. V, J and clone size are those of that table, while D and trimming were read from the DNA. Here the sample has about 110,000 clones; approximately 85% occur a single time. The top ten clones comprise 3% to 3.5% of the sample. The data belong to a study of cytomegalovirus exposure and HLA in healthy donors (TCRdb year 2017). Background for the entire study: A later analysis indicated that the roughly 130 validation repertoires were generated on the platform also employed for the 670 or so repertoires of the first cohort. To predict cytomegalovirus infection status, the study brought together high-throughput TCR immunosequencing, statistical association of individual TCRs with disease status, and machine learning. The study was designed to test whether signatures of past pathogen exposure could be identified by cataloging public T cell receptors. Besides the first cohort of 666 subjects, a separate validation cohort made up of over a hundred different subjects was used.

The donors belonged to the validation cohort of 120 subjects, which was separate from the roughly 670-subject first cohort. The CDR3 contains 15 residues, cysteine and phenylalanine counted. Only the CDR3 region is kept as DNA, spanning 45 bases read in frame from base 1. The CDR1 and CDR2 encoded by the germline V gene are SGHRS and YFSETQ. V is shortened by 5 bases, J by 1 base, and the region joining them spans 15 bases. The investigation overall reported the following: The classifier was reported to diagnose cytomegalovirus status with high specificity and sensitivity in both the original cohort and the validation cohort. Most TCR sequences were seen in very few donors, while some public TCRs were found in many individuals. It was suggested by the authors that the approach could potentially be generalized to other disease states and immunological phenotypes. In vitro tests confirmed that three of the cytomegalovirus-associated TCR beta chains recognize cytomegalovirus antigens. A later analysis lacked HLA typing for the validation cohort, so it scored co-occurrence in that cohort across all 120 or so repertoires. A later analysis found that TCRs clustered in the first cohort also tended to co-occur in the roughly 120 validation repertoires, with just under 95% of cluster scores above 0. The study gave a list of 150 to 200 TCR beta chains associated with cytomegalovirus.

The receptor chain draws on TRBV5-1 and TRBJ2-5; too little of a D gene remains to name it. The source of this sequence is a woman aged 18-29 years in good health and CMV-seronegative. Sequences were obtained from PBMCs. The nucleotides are TGCGCCAGCAGTCTGTCCCTAGACTCCCAAGAGACCCAGTACTTC. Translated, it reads CASSLSLDSQETQYF.